Each of the 25 T cell receptor beta chains below was sequenced from the same sample in a study of blood T cell repertoires in COVID-19. Clones were read by immunoSEQ multiplex PCR, and TCRdb kept only the in-frame ones, dropping some. This repertoire shows roughly 75,000 clones, around 85% found once; its top ten account for 17%. Sequencing was done on a sample of peripheral blood. Receptor source: a man aged 80 or over in a cohort sampled during active COVID-19.

The rearrangement links TRBV6-6 to TRBJ1-2; D possibly corresponds to TRBD1 (6 bases). The CDR3 extends over 15 amino acids. CDR1 and CDR2 (germline): MNHNY, SVGAGI (reference sequence). V shed 6 bases and J shed 5 bases, with 19 bases lying between them. CDR3 nucleotide sequence: TGTGCCAGCAGCTCTGGACAGCCCAGTAGGTATGGCTACACCTTC. Amino acids: CASSSGQPSRYGYTF.

The chain recombines TRBV21-1 with TRBJ2-6; TRBD2 reflects the table's D call only, with no check against the DNA. TRBV21-1 is a documented pseudogene. There are 19 residues in the CDR3. The CDR3 region is CASSKAGGPPSSGANVLTF. The CDR3 DNA reads TGTGCCAGCAGCAAAGCCGGCGGGCCCCCGAGTTCTGGGGCCAACGTCCTGACTTTC.

The rearrangement joins TRBV5-4 to TRBJ1-2, with TRBD1 identical over 9 bases. The CDR3 loop spans 13 amino acids. V trimming: 4 bases; J trimming: 7 bases; junction bases outside the gene matches: 5. Looked up from germline, CDR1 is SGHNT and CDR2 is YYREEE (reference sequence). Here the CDR3 reads CASSNTGGSGYTF. CDR3 DNA: TGTGCCAGCAGCAACACAGGGGGCTCTGGCTACACCTTC.

This clone was counted only a few times. The J gene is TRBJ1-4, the V gene TRBV2, with 10 nucleotides matching TRBD1. The CDR3 has 15 amino acids. CDR1 is SNHLY, CDR2 FYNNEI, per germline. The V and J ends lost 6 bases and 7 bases, in that order; junction bases with no gene match: 8. The CDR3 DNA is TGTGCCAGCAGACGGACAGGGGGGACGGGTGAAAAACTGTTTTTT. Protein product: CASRRTGGTGEKLFF.

The chain couples TRBV5-4 to TRBJ2-2; 11 positions match TRBD2. J gave up 5 bases and V 0 bases, and 3 bases lay outside the gene matches. The CDR3 sequence is 16 residues long. Germline lookup yields CDR1 SGHNT and CDR2 YYREEE (reference sequence). Here the CDR3 reads CASSLGLAGRTGELFF. The CDR3, as DNA: TGTGCCAGCAGCTTGGGACTAGCGGGGCGTACCGGGGAGCTGTTTTTT.

The J gene is TRBJ1-4, the V gene TRBV3-1 (or the pseudogene TRBV3-2), with D perhaps matching TRBD1 (5 bases). Trimming removed 2 bases at V and 0 bases at J, with 13 bases between. The CDR3 spans 17 residues. In germline, CDR1 is LGHDT, CDR2 YNNKEL (reference sequence). DNA for the CDR3: TGTGCCAGCAGCCAACCGAAGGACACTGCAACTAATGAAAAACTGTTTTTT. Amino acids: CASSQPKDTATNEKLFF.

The rearrangement uses TRBV3-1 (or the pseudogene TRBV3-2) and TRBJ2-2; 10 nucleotides line up with TRBD2. This CDR3 region has 15 residues. V was clipped by 5 bases and J by 6 bases; unmatched bases: 6. Germline CDR1 reads LGHDT; CDR2 reads YNNKEL (reference sequence). The CDR3 region is CASSERTSGAGELFF. In DNA form, the CDR3 reads TGTGCCAGCAGCGAACGGACTAGCGGAGCCGGGGAGCTGTTTTTT.

J is TRBJ2-5 and V is TRBV12-3 or TRBV12-4; D remains unclear. CDR3 length: 13 residues. The V and J ends lost 3 bases and 5 bases respectively, with 10 bases between them. The CDR3 region is CASSFRGFETQYF. DNA for the CDR3: TGTGCCAGCAGTTTTCGAGGATTCGAGACCCAGTACTTC.

The DNA for the CDR3 is TGTGCCAGCAGTTCTCAACCCACTAGCGGGGGGGCCGATGAGCAGTTCTTC. This encodes CASSSQPTSGGADEQFF. The V call is TRBV6-2 or TRBV6-3, the J call TRBJ2-1; 13 bases are a match to TRBD2. Germline assignment: CDR1 MNHEY and CDR2 SVGEGT. The CDR3 covers 17 residues. The ends lost 4 bases at V and 8 bases at J; junction bases unmatched: 11.

The chain joins TRBV29-1 to TRBJ2-4, with unresolved D. CDR1 SQVTM and CDR2 ANQGSEA come from the germline V gene. The ends were cut back, 1 base at V and 5 bases at J, with 9 bases in the middle. CDR3 length equals 13 residues. The CDR3 nucleotides read TGCAGCGTTGAAGCAGGTCTGCAAAACATTCAGTACTTC. Its protein product is CSVEAGLQNIQYF.

The chain joins TRBV11-3 to TRBJ2-3, with a tentative D call TRBD2 (5 bases). The ends were cut back, 5 bases at V and 2 bases at J, with 14 bases in the middle. From germline, CDR1 is SGHNT and CDR2 YENEEA. This CDR3 is built from 15 residues. This CDR3 reads CASSQTGLSTDTQYF. The CDR3 DNA reads as TGTGCCAGCAGCCAGACTGGACTTTCCACAGATACGCAGTATTTT.

In nucleotides, the CDR3 is TGCAGTGCTAGTCCTAGCTCCTACAATGAGCAGTTCTTC. Its translation: CSASPSSYNEQFF. The chain combines TRBV20-1 with TRBJ2-1; D not certain. The CDR3 loop spans 13 amino acids. CDR1 is DFQATT and CDR2 is SNEGSKA in the germline V gene (reference sequence). Trimming removed 3 bases at V and 0 bases at J, with 6 bases between.

This CDR3 is CASSSRGGGETQYF. The CDR3 DNA sequence: TGTGCCAGCAGCTCCCGGGGGGGCGGGGAGACCCAGTACTTC. The chain recombines TRBV7-8 with TRBJ2-5; 8 bases are shared with TRBD2. Germline CDR1 and CDR2: SGHVS and FQNEAQ. This CDR3 spans 14 amino acids. Trimming at V came to 4 bases and at J to 5 bases, leaving 6 bases not matched to a gene.

The chain combines TRBV5-1 with TRBJ2-5, with a tentative D call TRBD2 (5 bases). V lost 2 bases to trimming and J lost 2 bases, with 13 bases between them. The CDR3 consists of 15 residues. The germline gives CDR1 SGHRS, CDR2 YFSETQ. The CDR3 coding sequence is TGCGCCAGCAGCTTCATTGTAAGCGGACAAGAGACCCAGTACTTC. Protein: CASSFIVSGQETQYF. Together with reference TRBV5-1 and TRBJ2-5, the CDR3 gives the full variable domain: KAGVTQTPRYLIKTRGQQVTLSCSPISGHRSVSWYQQTPGQGLQFLFEYFSETQRNKGNFPGRFSGRQFSNSRSEMNVSTLELGDSALYLCASSFIVSGQETQYFGPGTRLLVL.

The chain recombines TRBV19 with TRBJ2-1, with 10 bases aligning to TRBD1. The V segment lost 5 bases and the J segment 4 bases; nucleotides outside the gene matches: 5. The CDR3 consists of 15 residues. Germline CDR1 reads LNHDA; CDR2 reads SQIVND (reference sequence). The CDR3 reads CASSQDRGFYNEQFF. The DNA of the CDR3 is TGTGCCAGTAGTCAGGACAGGGGGTTTTACAATGAGCAGTTCTTC.

The table lists this clone with many counts. J is TRBJ1-5 and V is TRBV2; D not resolved. CDR3 length: 14 amino acids. Deletions cut 1 base from V and 7 bases from J, with 11 bases between. The V gene's germline CDR1 is SNHLY and CDR2 FYNNEI. CDR3 loop: CASSEGRGQQPQHF. The CDR3 region has the DNA TGTGCCAGCAGTGAAGGGAGAGGGCAGCAGCCCCAGCATTTT.

J is TRBJ2-5 and V is TRBV12-3 or TRBV12-4; D may be TRBD2 (6 bases). Trimming removed 4 bases at V and 3 bases at J, with 9 bases between. The length of the CDR3 is 13 residues. In DNA form, the CDR3 reads TGTGCCAGCAGTTGGGGGGAGAAAGAGACCCAGTACTTC. This gives the protein CASSWGEKETQYF.

The V and J genes are TRBV11-3 and TRBJ2-5, with D perhaps TRBD1 (5 bases). Trimming left V 5 bases short and J 4 bases short, with 11 bases between. The CDR3 loop spans 13 amino acids. The germline V gene has CDR1 SGHNT and CDR2 YENEEA. The CDR3 nucleotides are TGTGCCAGCAGCCTCAGGGTTGGAGAGACCCAGTACTTC. It codes for CASSLRVGETQYF.

This chain connects TRBV19 to TRBJ1-1; no clear D gene. Germline assignment: CDR1 LNHDA and CDR2 SQIVND (reference sequence). This CDR3 spans 13 amino acids. Trimming took 2 bases from V and 2 from J, leaving 6 bases between them. For the CDR3, the DNA is TGTGCCAGTAGTATAACCAGAAACACTGAAGCTTTCTTT. Protein: CASSITRNTEAFF.

The chain has TRBV6-4 and TRBJ2-7; D possibly corresponds to TRBD2 (6 bases). The V gene lost 9 bases and the J gene lost 5 bases, with 29 bases spanning the gap. The CDR3 is 17 amino acids. CDR1 MRHNA and CDR2 SNTAGT come from the germline V gene. The CDR3 loop is CARWDRTRRGRIDEQYF. The CDR3 region has the DNA TGTGCCAGATGGGATCGGACGAGGAGGGGCCGGATCGACGAGCAGTACTTC.

CDR3: CASSTQGSGVYGYTF. The CDR3 nucleotides are TGTGCCAGCAGTACCCAGGGCTCAGGGGTCTATGGCTACACCTTC. The chain joins TRBV25-1 to TRBJ1-2, with D perhaps matching TRBD1 (6 bases). Germline V lookup: CDR1 MGHDK, CDR2 SYGVNS. CDR3 size: 15 residues. V was pared by 5 bases and J by 4 bases, with 17 bases between.

The gene calls are TRBV5-1 and TRBJ2-2, with D possibly being TRBD2 (6 bases). The V end lost 3 bases, the J end lost 0 bases, and 12 bases lay between the germline ends. Germline V gene lookup returns CDR1 SGHRS and CDR2 YFSETQ. The CDR3 is 16 amino acids. CDR3 sequence (DNA): TGCGCCAGCAGCTGGGGGACTGCCGCGAACACCGGGGAGCTGTTTTTT. It is translated as CASSWGTAANTGELFF. Complete variable domain (other parts from reference TRBV5-1 and TRBJ2-2): KAGVTQTPRYLIKTRGQQVTLSCSPISGHRSVSWYQQTPGQGLQFLFEYFSETQRNKGNFPGRFSGRQFSNSRSEMNVSTLELGDSALYLCASSWGTAANTGELFFGEGSRLTVL.

The chain carries TRBV19 and TRBJ1-1, with D tentatively TRBD1 (6 bases). Germline CDR1 is LNHDA and CDR2 is SQIVND (reference sequence). The V gene lost 1 base and the J gene lost 6 bases, with 15 bases spanning the gap. This CDR3 is 15 amino acids long. This CDR3 reads CASSIGWGQWAEAFF. The CDR3, as DNA: TGTGCCAGTAGTATAGGTTGGGGGCAGTGGGCTGAAGCTTTCTTT.

The chain uses TRBV4-1 and TRBJ2-3; D may be TRBD1 (5 bases). Per germline, CDR1 MGHRA and CDR2 YSYEKL. Trimming shortened V by 5 bases and J by 0 bases, and 18 bases separated the two germline ends. The CDR3 has 17 amino acids. The CDR3 is CASSSTFGQGSTDTQYF. CDR3 in DNA: TGCGCCAGCAGCTCTACGTTCGGGCAGGGTAGCACAGATACGCAGTATTTT.

This chain links TRBV18 with TRBJ1-2; 12 bases map to TRBD1. Germline V lookup: CDR1 KGHSH, CDR2 LQKENI. This CDR3 has 15 residues. Trimming at V came to 6 bases and at J to 6 bases, leaving 8 bases not matched to a gene. CDR3 nucleotides: TGTGCCAGCTCCGGCGAGGGACAGGGGGCCCATGGCTACACCTTC. Translating it yields CASSGEGQGAHGYTF.